This T cell receptor beta chain emerged from a study of molecular identifiers for immune sequencing clone quantification. Bulk libraries came from a prior protocol with listed TCR primers. A single record per CDR3 protein comes from TCRdb applying MiXCR to the PCR reads. The sample comprises some 65,000 distinct CDR3 sequences, 18% of which are singletons, and about 1.6% rests with the top ten. Between roughly 17,000 and 1,000,000 sorted cells, with 10%, 30% or 50% RNA, yielded naive CD8 libraries. The sorting of naive CD8 T cells used the CD8+CD4-CCR7+CD45RA+ phenotype. Whole-study results and caveats: Molecules of identical TCR sharing a barcode could underestimate highly expanded clone sizes.

The CDR3 extends over 15 amino acids. The germline gives CDR1 LGHNT, CDR2 FRNRAP. The V and J ends lost 5 bases and 0 bases respectively, with 11 bases between them. This clonotype was recorded many times. Its antigen is not identified. This clonotype originated in a human donor in good health. Some libraries in this study had Jurkat cell RNA spiked in. The chain couples TRBV12-5 to TRBJ2-1; tentative D call: TRBD1 (5 bases). The sequenced sample consisted of naive CD8+ T cells from blood, with Jurkat cell RNA spiked in. The subset denotes: FACS-sorted CD8+CD4-CCR7+CD45RA+ naive T cells. The CDR3 protein is CASGGDSTSYNEQFF. CDR3 bases: TGTGCTAGTGGTGGCGACAGCACCTCCTACAATGAGCAGTTCTTC. Looking up the rest from reference TRBV12-5 and TRBJ2-1 gives the full variable domain: DARVTQTPRHKVTEMGQEVTMRCQPILGHNTVFWYRQTMMQGLELLAYFRNRAPLDDSGMPKDRFSAEMPDATLATLKIQPSEPRDSAVYFCASGGDSTSYNEQFFGPGTRLTVL.